This T cell receptor beta chain was recorded in a study of vaccination effects on CD4 cells after COVID-19. The assay was immunoSEQ multiplex PCR, and TCRdb's table has in-frame clones only and misses some. The sample gives about 57,000 clones, just under 80% of which show up once; about 4.5% is in the top ten. Remarks on this clone: Its target is unknown.

Regarding the study as a whole: Cross-reactivity with common cold coronaviruses was shown by only 1 of 255 vaccine-induced clones in healthy vaccinees.

Having been cultured for about 10 days, the cells underwent CD4+ T cell isolation. Either the BNT162b2 or mRNA-1273 vaccine was given to participants in two doses. Nucleocapsid antibody tests were negative, and the vaccine recipients had no prior SARS-CoV-2 infection. Trimming took off 6 bases at V and 7 bases at J, with 7 bases between the two ends. The CDR3 covers 12 residues. The sequencing here drew on CD4+ T cells from PBMCs cultured without peptide, taken after COVID-19 vaccination. This TCR was sampled from a human donor who received a COVID-19 vaccine. This chain joins TRBV12-3 or TRBV12-4 and TRBJ1-6, with a tentative D call TRBD1 (6 bases). The CDR3 sequence is CASRGTNSPLHF. DNA for the CDR3: TGTGCCAGCAGGGGGACAAATTCACCCCTCCACTTT.